The present T cell receptor (beta chain) was sequenced within a study of CD8+ T cells in alopecia areata. Notes on the study in general: Relative to normal scalp, lesional scalp, especially alopecia totalis/universalis, showed higher clonality. Patients displayed less clarity in TCR sharing than mice, a finding possibly related to HLA.

Sequencing used cDNA as its template, made by extracting RNA and reverse transcribing it. Here immunoSEQ multiplex PCR was the method, and the copy in TCRdb shows in-frame clones only, minus some. The sample includes around 290,000 clones, none of them occurring once. CDR1 and CDR2 (germline): NSQYPW, LRSPGD (reference sequence). V lost 3 bases to trimming and J lost 0 bases, with 11 bases between them. The CDR3 covers 16 residues. With regard to this clone: The antigen remains undetermined. The genes are named according to mouse. The read ends 4 residues shy of where the CDR3 ends; the end is completed using the germline J gene. The sample contains more than one DNA sequence encoding this CDR3.

Cells pooled from cutaneous lymph nodes were sorted on CD4, CD8alpha, NKG2D, NKG2ACE and other markers. The rearrangement uses TRBV1 and TRBJ2-2, with D tentatively TRBD1 (6 bases). Material: CD4+ T cells sorted from a lymph node. The source is a C3H/HeJ mouse with alopecia areata. The mouse line has the MHC haplotype H2-k. The CDR3 loop is CTCSAPGQTNTGQLYF. The CDR3 DNA, read in part, is TGCACCTGCAGTGCTCCGGGACAAACAAACACCGGG.